This TCR beta chain was captured by sequencing in a study of cytomegalovirus exposure and HLA in healthy donors. Regarding this clone: Antigen unknown.

Regarding the study as a whole: Some public TCRs appeared in many individuals, while most sequences were rare.

With 60 Vbeta and 13 Jbeta primers, the PCR was carried out. Repertoires were generated with immunoSEQ multiplex PCR, while TCRdb's copy carries only in-frame clones and drops some. The sample includes tens of thousands of clones, about 80% of them seen just once. In germline, CDR1 is PRHDT, CDR2 FYEKMQ (reference sequence). V shed 4 bases and J 7 bases; nucleotides not matched to a gene: 5. The CDR3 is 15 amino acids. The chain carries TRBV13 and TRBJ1-6; 9 nucleotides align to TRBD1. Sequencing was carried out using PBMCs. This TCR was sampled from a female donor in good health and CMV-seronegative. The CDR3 region has the DNA TGTGCCAGCAGCTCGGCGACAGGGGGAAATTCACCCCTCCACTTT. It yields the protein CASSSATGGNSPLHF.